This T cell receptor beta chain originates from a study of identical twins. Study-wide results and limits: Fewer insertions were carried by abundant cord blood beta clonotypes, but none was seen in memory repertoires.

TCRdb re-called the 5' RACE reads with MiXCR, one entry per CDR3 protein. The repertoire holds around 200,000 distinct CDR3 sequences, with around 10% as singletons. In the case of this clonotype: Its antigen is not identified.

The V and J ends lost 1 base and 2 bases respectively, with 3 bases between them. The CDR3 loop spans 12 amino acids. The germline CDR1 and CDR2 sequences are SNHLY and FYNNEI. The rearrangement uses TRBV2 and TRBJ2-7; no firm D call. This clonotype originated in a woman aged 18-29 years in good health. Sequencing was done on a sample of memory (CD45RO+) T cells sorted from blood. CDR3 loop: CASSEVAYEQYF. As DNA, the CDR3 is TGTGCCAGCAGTGAAGTTGCCTACGAGCAGTACTTC.